This T cell receptor (beta chain) originates from a study of blood T cell repertoires in COVID-19. Study information: T cells, B-cell-depleted T cells, or PBMCs supplied cDNA or gDNA.

Original methodology: It was from reference gene primer amplification that nucleated cell counts were estimated. The protocol was immunoSEQ multiplex PCR, while the TCRdb copy is restricted to in-frame clones and leaves out a portion. For V, J and clone size, that table is used; D and trimming come from the DNA. The repertoire holds 150,000 to 200,000 clones, with under 95% as singletons. The CDR3 sequence is 12 residues long. The V and J ends lost 4 bases and 5 bases respectively, with 10 bases between them. The V gene's germline CDR1 is SGHNT and CDR2 YYREEE (reference sequence). The source is a man between 60 and 75 years old with active or convalescent COVID-19. The J gene is TRBJ2-7, the V gene TRBV5-4; D is undetermined. Input material: peripheral blood. The CDR3 reads CASSSSVDEQYF. CDR3 coding DNA: TGTGCCAGCAGCAGTTCCGTAGACGAGCAGTACTTC.